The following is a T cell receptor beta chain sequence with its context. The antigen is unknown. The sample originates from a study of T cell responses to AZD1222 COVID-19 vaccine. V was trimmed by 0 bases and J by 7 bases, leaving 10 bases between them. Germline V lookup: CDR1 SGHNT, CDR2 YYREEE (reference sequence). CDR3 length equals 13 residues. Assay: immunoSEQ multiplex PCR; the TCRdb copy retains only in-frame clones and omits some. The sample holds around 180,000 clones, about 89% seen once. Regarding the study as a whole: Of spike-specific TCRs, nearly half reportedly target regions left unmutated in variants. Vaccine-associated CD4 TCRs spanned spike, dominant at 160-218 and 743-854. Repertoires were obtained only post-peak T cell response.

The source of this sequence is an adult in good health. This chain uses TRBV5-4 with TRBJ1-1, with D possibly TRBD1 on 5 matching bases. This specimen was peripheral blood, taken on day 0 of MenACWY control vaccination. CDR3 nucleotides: TGTGCCAGCAGCTTGGGTGGGGGAGATGAAGCTTTCTTT. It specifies CASSLGGGDEAFF. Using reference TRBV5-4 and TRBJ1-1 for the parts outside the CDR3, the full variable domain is ETGVTQSPTHLIKTRGQQVTLRCSSQSGHNTVSWYQQALGQGPQFIFQYYREEENGRGNFPPRFSGLQFPNYSSELNVNALELDDSALYLCASSLGGGDEAFFGQGTRLTVV.